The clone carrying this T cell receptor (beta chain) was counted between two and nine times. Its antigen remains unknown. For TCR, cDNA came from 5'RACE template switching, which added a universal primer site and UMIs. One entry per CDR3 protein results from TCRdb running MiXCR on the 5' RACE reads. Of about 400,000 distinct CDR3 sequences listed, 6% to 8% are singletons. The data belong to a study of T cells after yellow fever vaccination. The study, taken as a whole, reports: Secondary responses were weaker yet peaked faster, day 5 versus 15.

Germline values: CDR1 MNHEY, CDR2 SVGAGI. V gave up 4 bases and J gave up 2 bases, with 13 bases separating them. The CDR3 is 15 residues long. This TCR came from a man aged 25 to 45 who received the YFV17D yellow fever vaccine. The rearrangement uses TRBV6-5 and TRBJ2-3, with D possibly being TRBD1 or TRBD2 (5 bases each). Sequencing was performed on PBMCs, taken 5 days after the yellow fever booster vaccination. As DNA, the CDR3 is TGTGCCAGCAGTTTAGGGACCTCCTTCACAGATACGCAGTATTTT. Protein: CASSLGTSFTDTQYF.